A single sample is the source of the 10 T cell receptor beta chains below, sequenced in a study of T-cell memory formation after mild COVID-19. TCRdb reanalysed the 5' RACE reads using MiXCR and keeps one entry per CDR3 protein. The sample has roughly 100,000 distinct CDR3 sequences, around 12% seen once. Input material: PBMCs or a T cell subset sorted from them (not recorded which). All receptors derive from an adult woman who had mild COVID-19 (a few samples of this study predate the infection). Cell type and time point are not known.

V gene TRBV11-2 combines with J gene TRBJ1-2; 10 bases are a match to TRBD1. Germline CDR1 and CDR2: SGHAT and FQNNGV. The CDR3 runs to 14 residues. V lost 5 bases to trimming and J lost 6 bases; unmatched junction nucleotides: 6. This CDR3 reads CASSLTGTGDGYTF. CDR3 sequence (DNA): TGTGCCAGCAGCCTCACCGGGACAGGGGATGGCTACACCTTC.

This clonotype has only a few counts. The chain carries TRBV29-1 and TRBJ2-3; D might be TRBD2 (6 bases). The germline V gene encodes CDR1 SQVTM and CDR2 ANQGSEA. V was trimmed by 7 bases and J by 0 bases, leaving 8 bases between them. This CDR3 comprises 12 residues. The CDR3 sequence: CSGGTSTDTQYF. The CDR3 coding sequence is TGCAGCGGGGGGACTAGCACAGATACGCAGTATTTT.

The V and J genes are TRBV25-1 and TRBJ2-1; D not resolved. V lost 8 bases and J lost 8, with 10 bases in between. Germline V gene lookup returns CDR1 MGHDK and CDR2 SYGVNS. The CDR3 totals 11 residues. The CDR3 DNA reads TGTGCCAGCTCCTTCGGCTATGAGCAGTTCTTC. Protein sequence: CASSFGYEQFF.

This sequence joins TRBV24-1 and TRBJ1-2, with unresolved D. The CDR3 is made up of 12 amino acids. The germline gives CDR1 KGHDR, CDR2 SFDVKD. V shed 1 base and J shed 4 bases, with 3 bases lying between them. The CDR3 DNA follows: TGTGCCACCAGTGATTTACTCTATGGCTACACCTTC. It translates to CATSDLLYGYTF.

The table lists this clonotype with a few counts. The gene calls are TRBV5-1 and TRBJ2-1; D might be TRBD2 (6 bases). CDR3 length: 13 amino acids. With 4 bases removed from V and 12 bases from J, the gap between germline ends came to 17 bases. Per the germline V gene, CDR1 is SGHRS and CDR2 is YFSETQ. The CDR3 is CASSPPGDLVQFF. The CDR3 nucleotides read TGCGCCAGCAGCCCTCCGGGAGATCTCGTGCAGTTCTTC.

V is TRBV7-9 and J is TRBJ2-7, with D possibly matching TRBD2 (6 bases). This CDR3 contains 14 residues. CDR1 is SEHNR, CDR2 FQNEAQ, per germline (reference sequence). The V gene lost 1 base and the J gene lost 5 bases, with 12 bases spanning the gap. The CDR3 here is CASSLEARRDEQYF. The CDR3, as DNA: TGTGCCAGCAGCTTAGAGGCCCGGAGGGACGAGCAGTACTTC.

V gene TRBV5-1 combines with J gene TRBJ2-7; TRBD1 might be the D (6 bases). V shed 4 bases and J shed 4 bases, with 21 bases lying between them. The CDR3 is 16 residues long. In germline, CDR1 is SGHRS, CDR2 YFSETQ. The CDR3 sequence is CASSPLIGGPEYEQYF. Here the CDR3 DNA reads TGCGCCAGCAGCCCACTTATAGGGGGTCCTGAGTACGAGCAGTACTTC.

At least ten counts were recorded for this clonotype. In DNA form, the CDR3 reads TGTGCCAGCAGTCTTAGCGGGAGGGATTTTACAGATACGCAGTATTTT. It codes for CASSLSGRDFTDTQYF. The chain couples TRBV12-3 or TRBV12-4 to TRBJ2-3; 11 positions match TRBD2. With 5 bases clipped from V and 3 bases from J, the junction kept 7 bases outside the gene matches. The CDR3 is 16 residues long.

Only a few counts were recorded for this clonotype. This chain connects TRBV24-1 to TRBJ2-3; 12 bases are a match to TRBD2. CDR1 is KGHDR and CDR2 is SFDVKD in the germline V gene. There are 19 residues in the CDR3. V gave up 3 bases and J gave up 2 bases; unmatched junction bases: 11. CDR3 amino acids: CATSDTARTSGRFTDTQYF. The CDR3 DNA is TGTGCCACCAGTGATACAGCCAGAACTAGCGGGAGGTTCACAGATACGCAGTATTTT.

This clonotype showed up just a few times. The chain combines TRBV5-1 with TRBJ2-7, with D tentatively TRBD2 (6 bases). Trimming removed 0 bases at V and 3 bases at J, with 19 bases between. The V gene's germline CDR1 is SGHRS and CDR2 YFSETQ. There are 17 residues in the CDR3. The CDR3 is CASSLAVRGRGVYEQYF. DNA for the CDR3: TGCGCCAGCAGCTTGGCCGTGCGGGGCAGAGGGGTCTACGAGCAGTACTTC.